The next 32 T cell receptor beta chains were all read from a single sample in a study of identical twins. Via MiXCR, TCRdb re-called the 5' RACE reads, giving one row per CDR3 protein. The sample lists hundreds of thousands of distinct CDR3 sequences, approximately 18% occurring once. This sample also appeared in a second study, on T cells expressing NK-cell markers.

The sample comprised PBMCs. The source of these receptors is a woman aged 18-30 years in good health.

This clonotype was counted only a few times. This rearrangement joins TRBV13 to TRBJ1-5; D may be TRBD1 (6 bases). Germline lookup yields CDR1 PRHDT and CDR2 FYEKMQ (reference sequence). The CDR3 length is 13 residues. Trimming shortened V by 3 bases and J by 6 bases, and 9 bases separated the two germline ends. CDR3 in amino acids: CASSFQGSQPQHF. CDR3 nucleotide sequence: TGTGCCAGCAGCTTTCAGGGGAGTCAGCCCCAGCATTTT.

There are a few counts of this clonotype. The chain is built from TRBV5-1 and TRBJ1-1; D remains unclear. In germline, CDR1 is SGHRS, CDR2 YFSETQ. V was shortened by 2 bases and J by 0 bases, with 11 bases between the two germline ends. The CDR3 has 15 residues. The DNA of the CDR3 is TGCGCCAGCAGCTTAATGGGAACCATGAACACTGAAGCTTTCTTT. This translates into CASSLMGTMNTEAFF.

This clonotype showed up just a few times. The genes are TRBV5-1 and TRBJ2-7; possible D gene TRBD2, 6 bases. Trimming stripped 3 bases from V and 7 bases from J, with 26 bases between. Germline V gene sequence: CDR1 SGHRS, CDR2 YFSETQ. The CDR3 has 17 amino acids. The CDR3, as DNA: TGCGCCAGCAGCTCGCCTGAACCGGGACTCCGCCGGGGGGAGCAGTACTTC. It codes for CASSSPEPGLRRGEQYF. Combining the CDR3 with reference TRBV5-1 and TRBJ2-7 gives the whole variable domain KAGVTQTPRYLIKTRGQQVTLSCSPISGHRSVSWYQQTPGQGLQFLFEYFSETQRNKGNFPGRFSGRQFSNSRSEMNVSTLELGDSALYLCASSSPEPGLRRGEQYFGPGTRLTVT.

The chain is built from TRBV7-2 and TRBJ1-4; D not resolved. This CDR3 is built from 14 residues. V lost 2 bases, J lost 6 bases, and 10 bases lay in between. CDR1 and CDR2 from the germline V gene are SGHTA and FQGNSA. As DNA, the CDR3 is TGTGCCAGCAGCTTACAAGTCCGGGATGAAAAACTGTTTTTT. It yields the protein CASSLQVRDEKLFF.

This chain connects TRBV6-1 to TRBJ2-7; TRBD2 matches at 7 bases. CDR1 is MNHNS, CDR2 SASEGT, per germline. This CDR3 is 13 amino acids long. Trimming at V came to 6 bases and at J to 4 bases, leaving 6 bases not matched to a gene. The CDR3 DNA follows: TGTGCCAGCAGGGGGGACTACAGATACGAGCAGTACTTC. Translated, it gives CASRGDYRYEQYF.

This clonotype occurred a few times. The chain carries TRBV5-1 and TRBJ2-3; maybe TRBD1 (5 bases). The CDR3 length is 13 residues. V was pared by 6 bases and J by 4 bases, with 12 bases between. Germline V CDR1 and CDR2: SGHRS, YFSETQ. CDR3 DNA: TGCGCCAGCACCAACACAGGACCAGATACGCAGTATTTT. Its protein is CASTNTGPDTQYF.

In this sample, this clonotype turned up a few times. This chain joins TRBV2 and TRBJ2-7; 8 nucleotides align to TRBD2. Germline loops: CDR1 SNHLY, CDR2 FYNNEI. V trimming: 5 bases; J trimming: 2 bases; junction bases outside the gene matches: 17. This CDR3 comprises 18 residues. The CDR3: CASSLKGSGTKSTYEQYF. Here the CDR3 DNA reads TGTGCCAGCAGTTTAAAGGGTAGCGGGACAAAGAGCACCTACGAGCAGTACTTC.

The table lists this clonotype with many counts. The chain carries TRBV12-3 or TRBV12-4 and TRBJ1-1; a possible D gene is TRBD1 (6 bases). There are 13 residues in the CDR3. V dropped 8 bases and J dropped 3 bases, with 13 bases sitting between them. CDR3 sequence reads: CASSPAGDTEAFF. The CDR3 region has the DNA TGTGCCAGCTCACCGGCAGGGGACACTGAAGCTTTCTTT.

This clonotype was counted between two and nine times. The genes are TRBV7-2 and TRBJ2-1; D unclear. CDR3 length: 12 residues. The V gene lost 1 base and the J gene lost 10 bases, with 8 bases spanning the gap. Germline loops: CDR1 SGHTA, CDR2 FQGNSA. The CDR3: CASSLVAPEQFF. As DNA, the CDR3 is TGTGCCAGCAGCTTAGTGGCACCCGAGCAGTTCTTC.

J is TRBJ1-1 and V is TRBV3-1, with 7 bases that match TRBD1. V shed 5 bases and J 5 bases; nucleotides not matched to a gene: 8. The CDR3 extends over 14 amino acids. Per germline, CDR1 LGHDT and CDR2 YNNKEL (reference sequence). Here the CDR3 reads CASSTRQGRTEAFF. In nucleotides, the CDR3 is TGTGCCAGCAGCACCCGACAGGGAAGGACTGAAGCTTTCTTT.

CDR3 region: CASLLAGDEQYF. DNA of the CDR3: TGTGCCAGCCTATTGGCGGGGGACGAGCAGTACTTC. The V call is TRBV6-1, the J call TRBJ2-7, with 7 bases lining up with TRBD2. V lost 8 bases, J lost 5 bases, and 6 bases stayed unmatched. Germline lookup yields CDR1 MNHNS and CDR2 SASEGT. The length of the CDR3 is 12 residues.

This clonotype was seen at least ten times. This sequence joins TRBV5-1 and TRBJ2-1; 11 nucleotides align to TRBD2. V gave up 3 bases and J gave up 7 bases; unmatched junction bases: 3. The length of the CDR3 is 14 residues. The germline V gene has CDR1 SGHRS and CDR2 YFSETQ. DNA of the CDR3: TGCGCCAGCAGCTGGGGACTAGCGGCAAATGAGCAGTTCTTC. This gives the protein CASSWGLAANEQFF.

This clonotype occurred a few times. The J gene is TRBJ2-1, the V gene TRBV20-1; 7 nucleotides match TRBD2. Looked up from germline, CDR1 is DFQATT and CDR2 is SNEGSKA (reference sequence). J lost 0 bases, V lost 4 bases, and 9 bases had no gene match. This CDR3 comprises 16 residues. The CDR3 DNA reads TGCAGTGCTACCTACTTCCTAGCGGCCTCCTACAATGAGCAGTTCTTC. This encodes CSATYFLAASYNEQFF.

This clonotype has a handful of counts. The chain recombines TRBV15 with TRBJ2-1, with D maybe TRBD2 (5 bases). Germline CDR1 and CDR2: LNHNV and YYDKDF (reference sequence). V was cut by 5 bases and J by 5 bases, with 16 bases left in between. The CDR3 is 15 amino acids. CDR3 sequence (DNA): TGTGCCACCAGCGTAGACGGTCGGAGGAACAATGAGCAGTTCTTC. It is translated as CATSVDGRRNNEQFF.

This clonotype was detected a few times. This may arise from a read error, as a much more abundant clone is one base away. This chain connects TRBV5-5 to TRBJ2-7, with D uncertain. Per the germline V gene, CDR1 is SGHKS and CDR2 is YYEKEE (reference sequence). This CDR3 is 11 amino acids long. The germline V and J ends were trimmed by 4 bases and 5 bases, with 7 bases remaining between them. CDR3 in DNA: TGTGCCAGCAGCCAATCCCACGAGCAGTACTTC. Translated, it gives CASSQSHEQYF.

CDR3 DNA sequence: TGTGCCATCAGCGACAGGGGGGGGAACGAGCAGTACTTC. It translates to CAISDRGGNEQYF. This chain links TRBV10-3 with TRBJ2-7; 9 bases fit TRBD1. This CDR3 contains 13 residues. V dropped 6 bases and J dropped 5; count of bases not matched to a gene: 5. Looked up from germline, CDR1 is ENHRY and CDR2 is SYGVKD.

The table lists this clonotype with a few counts. The chain is built from TRBV12-3 or TRBV12-4 and TRBJ2-1, with D perhaps assigned TRBD1 or TRBD2 (6 bases each). V lost 3 bases and J 0 bases, leaving 12 bases between the germline ends. This CDR3 is 16 amino acids long. In DNA form, the CDR3 reads TGTGCCAGCAGTTTTGAGGGGGGCTACTCCTACAATGAGCAGTTCTTC. It encodes CASSFEGGYSYNEQFF.

The chain carries TRBV4-3 and TRBJ2-7; TRBD1 or TRBD2 may be the D gene (5 bases each). V lost 0 bases and J 4 bases, leaving 16 bases between the germline ends. This CDR3 has 16 amino acids. Germline V gene data show CDR1 as LGHNA and CDR2 as YSLEER. The CDR3 DNA follows: TGCGCCAGCAGCCAAGATACTACGGGACGCATGTACGAGCAGTACTTC. Its translation: CASSQDTTGRMYEQYF.

This clonotype was seen at least ten times. The genes are TRBV6-5 and TRBJ1-1; D call uncertain. Germline CDR1 reads MNHEY; CDR2 reads SVGAGI. Trimming pared 3 bases from V and 1 base from J, leaving 6 bases between. The CDR3 runs to 13 residues. This chain's CDR3 is CASSYAGNTEAFF. The CDR3 nucleotides read TGTGCCAGCAGTTATGCAGGGAACACTGAAGCTTTCTTT.

This clonotype came up a few times. The chain carries TRBV30 and TRBJ2-7; D possibly corresponds to TRBD1 (6 bases). This CDR3 is 12 amino acids long. The germline gives CDR1 GTSNPN, CDR2 SVGIG (reference sequence). Trimming took 3 bases from V and 1 from J, leaving 7 bases between them. The CDR3 reads CAWSRGSYEQYF. The CDR3 DNA reads as TGTGCCTGGAGCAGGGGTTCCTACGAGCAGTACTTC.

This clonotype was picked up a small number of times. This chain connects TRBV6-2 or TRBV6-3 to TRBJ1-5; 7 nucleotides line up with TRBD1. V trimming: 4 bases; J trimming: 4 bases; junction bases outside the gene matches: 7. The germline gives CDR1 MNHEY, CDR2 SVGEGT. The CDR3 runs 15 residues. CDR3 loop: CASSSETGSNQPQHF. In DNA, the CDR3 is TGTGCCAGCAGTTCCGAGACAGGGTCAAATCAGCCCCAGCATTTT.

The chain couples TRBV7-8 to TRBJ2-5; 14 positions agree with TRBD2. Trimming took 9 bases from V and 7 from J; bases not matched to a gene: 10. The CDR3 covers 15 residues. Germline V lookup: CDR1 SGHVS, CDR2 FQNEAQ. In nucleotides, the CDR3 is TGTGCCAGTAAGCCAGGACTAGCGGGAGGAGTGACCCAGTACTTC. It yields the protein CASKPGLAGGVTQYF.

The CDR3 DNA reads as TGCGCCAGCAGCCCGGACAGGGGGATAGTATACGAGCAGTACTTC. Translated, it gives CASSPDRGIVYEQYF. This rearrangement joins TRBV5-1 to TRBJ2-7; 10 positions agree with TRBD1. Germline lookup yields CDR1 SGHRS and CDR2 YFSETQ. This CDR3 is built from 15 residues. The J segment lost 4 bases and the V segment lost 4 bases, leaving 8 bases of the junction unmatched.

The chain links TRBV5-6 to TRBJ2-2; possibly TRBD1 or TRBD2 for D (5 bases each). CDR1 and CDR2 from the germline V gene are SGHDT and YYEEEE. V gave up 0 bases and J gave up 5 bases, with 11 bases separating them. The CDR3 extends over 15 amino acids. CDR3 coding DNA: TGTGCCAGCAGCTTGGCCGGGACCCGGACCGGGGAGCTGTTTTTT. The encoded protein is CASSLAGTRTGELFF.

This clonotype came up a few times. The chain employs TRBV6-1 and TRBJ2-1, with 10 bases fitting TRBD2. CDR3 size: 15 residues. Germline loops: CDR1 MNHNS, CDR2 SASEGT. The trim removed 4 bases at V and 7 bases at J, leaving 7 bases unmatched. The DNA of the CDR3 is TGTGCCAGCAGTGTCAGCGGGGGGGCAGGAAATGAGCAGTTCTTC. Protein sequence: CASSVSGGAGNEQFF.

This clonotype was seen more than once but under ten times. This chain links TRBV5-1 with TRBJ2-2; D is unresolved. Germline CDR1 and CDR2: SGHRS and YFSETQ. This CDR3 comprises 16 residues. The V and J ends lost 0 bases and 0 bases respectively, with 9 bases between them. CDR3 coding DNA: TGCGCCAGCAGCTTGGGGTCAGTCGCGAACACCGGGGAGCTGTTTTTT. Its translation is CASSLGSVANTGELFF.

The V and J genes are TRBV5-6 and TRBJ2-1; weak D call: TRBD2 (6 bases). The CDR3 has 16 amino acids. Germline V lookup: CDR1 SGHDT, CDR2 YYEEEE. V was trimmed by 3 bases and J by 4 bases, leaving 17 bases between them. The CDR3 sequence is CASSSGTSALYNEQFF. DNA for the CDR3: TGTGCCAGCAGCTCCGGGACTTCCGCCTTATACAATGAGCAGTTCTTC.

V is TRBV10-3 and J is TRBJ2-1; 9 bases fit TRBD2. With V trimmed by 6 bases and J by 4 bases, 7 bases remained unmatched. In germline, CDR1 is ENHRY, CDR2 SYGVKD. The CDR3 contains 15 residues. The CDR3 reads CAIRTGTSQYNEQFF. The CDR3 coding sequence is TGTGCCATCAGAACCGGGACTAGCCAATACAATGAGCAGTTCTTC.

The chain uses TRBV20-1 and TRBJ1-4; D ambiguous. The germline V gene encodes CDR1 DFQATT and CDR2 SNEGSKA (reference sequence). CDR3 length equals 14 residues. V gave up 1 base and J gave up 7 bases, with 13 bases separating them. CDR3 loop: CSARAGLRVEKLFF. In DNA, the CDR3 is TGCAGTGCTAGAGCGGGATTAAGAGTTGAAAAACTGTTTTTT.

This chain joins TRBV10-2 and TRBJ2-5, with 8 bases aligning to TRBD2. From germline, CDR1 is WSHSY and CDR2 SAAADI. V was pared by 3 bases and J by 5 bases, with 8 bases of the junction left unmatched. The CDR3 runs to 15 residues. CDR3 nucleotide sequence: TGCGCCAGCAGTGATTTGGGGCGGGAGGTTGAGACCCAGTACTTC. This translates into CASSDLGREVETQYF.

CDR3 nucleotide sequence: TGTGCCAGCTCACCAACCCCTTTAGGAACCACCGGGGAGCTGTTTTTT. It encodes CASSPTPLGTTGELFF. The chain is built from TRBV18 and TRBJ2-2; D remains unclear. Looked up from germline, CDR1 is KGHSH and CDR2 is LQKENI. V lost 2 bases, J lost 4 bases, and 14 bases lay in between. The CDR3 sequence is 16 residues long.

The chain recombines TRBV7-2 with TRBJ2-7, with TRBD1 as a possible D gene (6 bases). Trimming shortened V by 5 bases and J by 3 bases, and 20 bases separated the two germline ends. Germline CDR1 is SGHTA and CDR2 is FQGNSA. This CDR3 has 16 amino acids. The CDR3 here is CASSIKTGPPNYEQYF. Written as DNA, the CDR3 is TGTGCCAGCAGCATAAAGACAGGACCTCCAAACTACGAGCAGTACTTC.